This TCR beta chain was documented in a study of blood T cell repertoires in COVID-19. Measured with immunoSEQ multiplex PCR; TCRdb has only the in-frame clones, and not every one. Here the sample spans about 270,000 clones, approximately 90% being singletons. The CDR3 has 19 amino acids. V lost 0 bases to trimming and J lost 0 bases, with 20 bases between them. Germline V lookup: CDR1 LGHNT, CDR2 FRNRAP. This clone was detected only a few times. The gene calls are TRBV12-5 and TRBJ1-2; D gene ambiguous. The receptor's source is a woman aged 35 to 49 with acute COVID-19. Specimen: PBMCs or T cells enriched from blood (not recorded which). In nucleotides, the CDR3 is TGTGCTAGTGGTTTGGTACTACTTTCACGAGTACCTACTAACTATGGCTACACCTTC. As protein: CASGLVLLSRVPTNYGYTF.